Following are 10 T cell receptor beta chains from one sample sequenced in a study of shared clonotypes between healthy human individuals. Assay: immunoSEQ multiplex PCR; the TCRdb copy retains only in-frame clones and omits some. The sample contains millions of clones, approximately 95% of which appear only once. Sequencing input: naive CD4+ T cells sorted from blood. Sample subset: CD45RA+ positively selected. The origin of the receptors is a man younger than 35 in good health.

The rearrangement uses TRBV6-6 and TRBJ2-1, with 10 bases fitting TRBD1. Germline CDR1 reads MNHNY; CDR2 reads SVGAGI (reference sequence). There are 16 residues in the CDR3. V gave up 3 bases and J gave up 10 bases; unmatched junction bases: 12. The CDR3 reads CASSYPKTGGAVEQFF. The CDR3 bases are TGTGCCAGCAGTTATCCTAAGACAGGGGGCGCGGTCGAGCAGTTCTTC.

Concerning this clone itself: This sample includes further DNA sequences coding for the same CDR3. The chain recombines TRBV6-5 with TRBJ2-5; 13 nucleotides line up with TRBD2. The CDR3 has 14 residues. Germline CDR1 reads MNHEY; CDR2 reads SVGAGI. V lost 8 bases, J lost 4 bases, and 4 bases stayed unmatched. Written as DNA, the CDR3 is TGTGCCAGCCGGACTAGCGGGGGTGGAGAGACCCAGTACTTC. Translated: CASRTSGGGETQYF.

V is TRBV30 and J is TRBJ1-1, with D possibly being TRBD1 (5 bases). CDR1 is GTSNPN and CDR2 is SVGIG in the germline V gene (reference sequence). The CDR3 loop spans 15 amino acids. Trimming removed 5 bases at V and 0 bases at J, with 16 bases between. CDR3 DNA: TGTGCCTGGGTCCGGGAGGGACTAATGAACACTGAAGCTTTCTTT. Amino acid sequence: CAWVREGLMNTEAFF.

The CDR3 region has the DNA TGCGCCAGCAGCTTGGACAGGGAATACTACGAGCAGTACTTC. This encodes CASSLDREYYEQYF. The chain uses TRBV5-1 and TRBJ2-7; D might be TRBD1 (6 bases). This CDR3 has 14 residues. Trimming removed 0 bases at V and 3 bases at J, with 10 bases between. Germline CDR1 and CDR2: SGHRS and YFSETQ.

The chain uses TRBV7-3 and TRBJ2-5; D assignment may be TRBD1 or TRBD2 (5 bases each). Germline V gene sequence: CDR1 SGHTA, CDR2 FQGTGA. CDR3 size: 18 residues. V lost 5 bases, J lost 5 bases, and 27 bases lay in between. Here the CDR3 reads CASSPGTAAGSGWETQYF. CDR3 nucleotide sequence: TGTGCCAGCAGCCCTGGGACGGCGGCCGGTTCGGGGTGGGAGACCCAGTACTTC.

This clone appeared a single time. This chain links TRBV28 with TRBJ1-4; TRBD1 is a possible D gene (5 bases). V lost 3 bases to trimming and J lost 10 bases, with 15 bases between them. Germline CDR1 reads MDHEN; CDR2 reads SYDVKM. CDR3 length: 14 residues. CDR3 sequence: CASSLGTQIPKLFF. DNA for the CDR3: TGTGCCAGCAGTTTGGGGACTCAAATACCAAAACTGTTTTTT. The full variable domain, its missing parts supplied by reference TRBV28 and TRBJ1-4, is DVKVTQSSRYLVKRTGEKVFLECVQDMDHENMFWYRQDPGLGLRLIYFSYDVKMKEKGDIPEGYSVSREKKERFSLILESASTNQTSMYLCASSLGTQIPKLFFGSGTQLSVL.

The V gene is TRBV18, the J gene TRBJ2-5; 9 positions agree with TRBD2. The DNA matches TRBJ2-7 better at its end, which makes the J call doubtful. Germline CDR1 reads KGHSH; CDR2 reads LQKENI. CDR3 length equals 14 residues. CDR3 sequence (DNA): TGTGCCAGCTCGAGCGGGGGGAGCTCCTACGAGCAGTACTTC. Translated: CASSSGGSSYEQYF.

The J gene is TRBJ2-1, the V gene TRBV11-2, with D uncertain. In germline, CDR1 is SGHAT, CDR2 FQNNGV. The CDR3 sequence is 14 residues long. Deletions cut 4 bases from V and 10 bases from J, with 17 bases between. The CDR3 region has the DNA TGTGCCAGCAGCTACGGACCAGAGCGATGGGAGCAGTTCTTC. This codes for CASSYGPERWEQFF.

This sequence joins TRBV5-3 and TRBJ1-1; 9 nucleotides agree with TRBD1. TRBV5-3 is treated as an ORF (open reading frame) with a function not yet certain. The CDR3 covers 17 residues. J lost 3 bases, V lost 4 bases, and 13 bases had no gene match. CDR3 amino acids: CARSPGAGQGRDTEAFF. For the CDR3, the DNA is TGTGCCAGAAGCCCGGGGGCTGGACAGGGGCGAGACACTGAAGCTTTCTTT.

The chain recombines TRBV6-5 with TRBJ1-6, with no clear D. This CDR3 is built from 13 residues. Trimming shortened V by 2 bases and J by 7 bases, and 6 bases separated the two germline ends. Germline V gene lookup returns CDR1 MNHEY and CDR2 SVGAGI. The CDR3 reads CASSYQRNSPLHF. The CDR3 DNA reads TGTGCCAGCAGTTACCAGCGGAATTCACCCCTCCACTTT.